The 27 T cell receptor beta chains given below trace back to one sample, sequenced in a study of identical twins' blood T cells. TCRdb reprocessed the 5' RACE reads with MiXCR, giving one entry per CDR3 protein. The sample yields fewer than 450,000 distinct CDR3 sequences, about 28% seen once. The material sequenced was PBMCs. The receptors were sampled from a woman aged 18-49 years in good health.

This clonotype has a count of ten or more. This chain joins TRBV29-1 and TRBJ1-2; 11 bases line up with TRBD1. The germline gives CDR1 SQVTM, CDR2 ANQGSEA. V trimming: 0 bases; J trimming: 8 bases; junction bases outside the gene matches: 14. The CDR3 has 17 residues. The CDR3: CSVEDPFGTGGNLGYTF. The CDR3 nucleotides are TGCAGCGTTGAAGATCCCTTCGGGACAGGGGGTAATTTGGGCTACACCTTC. The full variable domain, rest sourced from reference TRBV29-1 and TRBJ1-2, is SAVISQKPSRDICQRGTSLTIQCQVDSQVTMMFWYRQQPGQSLTLIATANQGSEATYESGFVIDKFPISRPNLTFSTLTVSNMSPEDSSIYLCSVEDPFGTGGNLGYTFGSGTRLTVV.

This clonotype was seen more than once but under ten times. V and J are TRBV10-3 and TRBJ2-7; 7 nucleotides match TRBD2. V shed 2 bases, J shed 0 bases, and the junction held 10 bases outside the gene matches. The CDR3 is made up of 17 amino acids. Germline V lookup: CDR1 ENHRY, CDR2 SYGVKD. DNA of the CDR3: TGTGCCATCAGTGAGAAAGTTGGGGGGGGAACCTCCTACGAGCAGTACTTC. Translating it yields CAISEKVGGGTSYEQYF.

This clonotype was observed a few times. The chain has TRBV6-4 and TRBJ2-1; D possibly corresponds to TRBD2 (5 bases). The V and J ends lost 2 bases and 6 bases respectively, with 14 bases between them. CDR1 is MRHNA and CDR2 is SNTAGT in the germline V gene. The CDR3 is made up of 15 amino acids. CDR3 coding DNA: TGTGCCAGCAGTGACGGTACTAGACGTACCAATGAGCAGTTCTTC. Translated: CASSDGTRRTNEQFF.

Concerning this clonotype itself: Given a much more abundant clone one base away, this may be a read error. The chain uses TRBV29-1 and TRBJ1-1; D remains unclear. CDR1 and CDR2 (germline): SQVTM, ANQGSEA. The length of the CDR3 is 13 residues. This CDR3 reads CSVHKPLNTEALF. The CDR3, as DNA: TGCAGCGTGCACAAGCCCCTGAACACTGAAGCTTTATTT.

This clonotype was observed a handful of times. This sequence joins TRBV4-3 and TRBJ1-6, with D hard to call. The CDR3 covers 15 residues. The V end was cut by 4 bases, the J end by 7 bases, with 14 bases between. The germline gives CDR1 LGHNA, CDR2 YSLEER. Here the CDR3 reads CASSPGNSNNSPLHF. CDR3 in DNA: TGCGCCAGCAGCCCTGGGAACAGCAACAATTCACCCCTCCACTTT.

The genes are TRBV3-1 and TRBJ1-6, with a possible D match to TRBD1 (6 bases). The CDR3 loop spans 14 amino acids. CDR1 and CDR2 (germline): LGHDT, YNNKEL (reference sequence). V lost 2 bases and J 8 bases, leaving 10 bases between the germline ends. The CDR3 sequence is CASSQRTEDSPLHF. CDR3 in DNA: TGTGCCAGCAGCCAAAGGACAGAAGATTCACCCCTCCACTTT.

The rearrangement uses TRBV11-2 and TRBJ2-1; no reliable D call. The length of the CDR3 is 13 residues. From germline, CDR1 is SGHAT and CDR2 FQNNGV. V was clipped by 4 bases and J by 9 bases, with 13 bases between them. The CDR3 sequence is CASSSDSVAEQFF. The CDR3 bases are TGTGCCAGCAGCTCCGATAGTGTCGCTGAGCAGTTCTTC.

This clonotype has a handful of counts. The genes are TRBV4-3 and TRBJ1-6; D call uncertain. V gave up 7 bases and J gave up 8 bases, with 18 bases separating them. The CDR3 is made up of 15 amino acids. Germline values: CDR1 LGHNA, CDR2 YSLEER. The CDR3 is CASNHPGNKDSPLHF. The CDR3 nucleotides read TGCGCCAGCAACCACCCGGGGAATAAGGATTCACCCCTCCACTTT.

The genes are TRBV7-9 and TRBJ1-2; 8 bases are a match to TRBD1. The V gene's germline CDR1 is SEHNR and CDR2 FQNEAQ (reference sequence). The CDR3 runs 15 residues. With 7 bases clipped from V and 3 bases from J, the junction kept 10 bases outside the gene matches. The DNA of the CDR3 is TGTGCCAGCAACTTCCAGTTCAGGGGGCACTATGGCTACACCTTC. Translating it yields CASNFQFRGHYGYTF.

Concerning this clonotype itself: This may be a read error: a much more frequent sequence differs by one nucleotide. The rearrangement joins TRBV6-5 to TRBJ2-7; no definite D call. The CDR3 is 11 residues long. Deletions cut 7 bases from V and 3 bases from J, with 7 bases between. Germline assignment: CDR1 MNHEY and CDR2 SVGAGI. Here the CDR3 DNA reads TGTGCCAGCACGGGTCACTACGAGCAGTACTTC. This encodes CASTGHYEQYF.

V gene TRBV18 combines with J gene TRBJ1-2; TRBD1 is a possible D gene (6 bases). Germline lookup yields CDR1 KGHSH and CDR2 LQKENI. This CDR3 has 15 amino acids. Between the trimmed V and J ends, which lost 3 bases and 6 bases, there was a span of 17 bases. As DNA, the CDR3 is TGTGCCAGCTCACCGGGTCCAGAGGCAGGGGATGGCTACACCTTC. Translating gives CASSPGPEAGDGYTF.

This clonotype was seen ten or more times. The gene calls are TRBV11-2 and TRBJ2-1; D may be TRBD2 (7 bases). Germline CDR1 and CDR2: SGHAT and FQNNGV. V was clipped by 5 bases and J by 2 bases, with 16 bases between them. The CDR3 runs 16 residues. DNA of the CDR3: TGTGCCAGCAGCCCCGCGGGGGCAACTACCTACAATGAGCAGTTCTTC. Translated: CASSPAGATTYNEQFF. Combining the CDR3 with reference TRBV11-2 and TRBJ2-1 gives the whole variable domain EAGVAQSPRYKIIEKRQSVAFWCNPISGHATLYWYQQILGQGPKLLIQFQNNGVVDDSQLPKDRFSAERLKGVDSTLKIQPAKLEDSAVYLCASSPAGATTYNEQFFGPGTRLTVL.

The J gene is TRBJ2-3, the V gene TRBV9; TRBD2 agrees at 8 bases. This CDR3 spans 16 amino acids. The J segment lost 5 bases and the V segment lost 0 bases, leaving 8 bases of the junction unmatched. Germline loops: CDR1 SGDLS, CDR2 YYNGEE. DNA of the CDR3: TGTGCCAGCAGCGTAGCTGTTGCGGGAGGTGGAGATACGCAGTATTTT. It codes for CASSVAVAGGGDTQYF.

This clonotype turned up a few times. V and J are TRBV6-5 and TRBJ2-3; 7 positions match TRBD2. The V and J ends lost 8 bases and 2 bases, in that order; junction bases with no gene match: 7. This CDR3 comprises 14 residues. Per the germline V gene, CDR1 is MNHEY and CDR2 is SVGAGI. The CDR3 loop is CASRTRRYTDTQYF. CDR3 in DNA: TGTGCCAGCCGGACTAGGAGGTACACAGATACGCAGTATTTT.

This clonotype was counted many times. This chain joins TRBV5-6 and TRBJ1-1, with D uncertain. This CDR3 has 13 amino acids. Per germline, CDR1 SGHDT and CDR2 YYEEEE. V lost 4 bases, J lost 4 bases, and 11 bases lay in between. This chain's CDR3 is CASSTAAPTEAFF. For the CDR3, the DNA is TGTGCCAGCAGCACCGCTGCCCCCACTGAAGCTTTCTTT.

This clonotype was counted between two and nine times. The rearrangement uses TRBV2 and TRBJ1-1; D gene unclear. Trimming took off 6 bases at V and 5 bases at J, with 22 bases between the two ends. The CDR3 is made up of 16 amino acids. Germline CDR1 SNHLY, CDR2 FYNNEI. Here the CDR3 DNA reads TGTGCCAGCAGCTCCCCAGTCGTCGCTTTGGGAACTGAAGCTTTCTTT. Translation gives CASSSPVVALGTEAFF.

V gene TRBV19 combines with J gene TRBJ2-1; 11 bases are a match to TRBD2. Germline CDR1 LNHDA, CDR2 SQIVND (reference sequence). The CDR3 sequence is 15 residues long. With V trimmed by 7 bases and J by 4 bases, 6 bases remained unmatched. The CDR3 loop reads CASKQRTSGYNEQFF. The CDR3 bases are TGTGCCAGTAAACAGCGGACTAGCGGGTACAATGAGCAGTTCTTC.

This clonotype has at least ten counts. V and J are TRBV29-1 and TRBJ2-2; TRBD2 agrees at 13 bases. The CDR3 sequence is 15 residues long. Germline V CDR1 and CDR2: SQVTM, ANQGSEA. V trimming: 4 bases; J trimming: 6 bases; junction bases outside the gene matches: 5. Written as DNA, the CDR3 is TGCAGCGTTGGCCTCGGACTAGCGGGGGCCGGGGAGCTGTTTTTT. Protein product: CSVGLGLAGAGELFF.

The V gene is TRBV7-9, the J gene TRBJ2-1; D call uncertain. The V end was cut by 6 bases, the J end by 6 bases, with 9 bases between. This CDR3 is built from 12 residues. Germline V gene data show CDR1 as SEHNR and CDR2 as FQNEAQ (reference sequence). The CDR3, as DNA: TGTGCCAGCAGTATCGACGGCAATGAGCAGTTCTTC. Protein: CASSIDGNEQFF.

Remarks on this clonotype: A much more abundant neighbour one base away suggests this may be a read error. The chain combines TRBV11-2 with TRBJ1-1, with TRBD1 identical over 8 bases. CDR3 length: 14 residues. Germline V gives CDR1 SGHAT, CDR2 FQNNGV. With 8 bases clipped from V and 5 bases from J, the junction kept 10 bases outside the gene matches. As DNA, the CDR3 is TGTGCCAGCGGCATGACAGGGGAGGGGACTGAAGCTTTCTTT. Translating it yields CASGMTGEGTEAFF.

The rearrangement uses TRBV7-2 and TRBJ1-5; D gene unclear. Germline CDR1 is SGHTA and CDR2 is FQGNSA. This CDR3 region has 15 residues. The V gene lost 5 bases and the J gene lost 1 base, with 12 bases spanning the gap. The CDR3 nucleotides are TGTGCCAGCAGCCGGGATAGTCCAAGCAATCAGCCCCAGCATTTT. It codes for CASSRDSPSNQPQHF.

This clonotype has more than one count but fewer than ten. This chain uses TRBV6-5 with TRBJ1-2; D ambiguous. V gave up 0 bases and J gave up 2 bases, with 10 bases separating them. CDR1 is MNHEY and CDR2 is SVGAGI in the germline V gene. The CDR3 has 15 residues. The CDR3 DNA is TGTGCCAGCAGTTACTCGAAAGCGGGCAACTATGGCTACACCTTC. As protein: CASSYSKAGNYGYTF.

This clonotype was detected only a few times. V gene TRBV7-2 combines with J gene TRBJ2-7; weak D call: TRBD1 (6 bases). Germline loops: CDR1 SGHTA, CDR2 FQGNSA. Trimming shortened V by 5 bases and J by 3 bases, and 14 bases separated the two germline ends. This CDR3 is built from 14 residues. CDR3 nucleotide sequence: TGTGCCAGCAGCCCAGCGTCACAGGGCTACGAGCAGTACTTC. It codes for CASSPASQGYEQYF.

The CDR3 region is CASRVKDRGKSGYTF. DNA of the CDR3: TGTGCCAGTAGGGTCAAAGACAGGGGAAAAAGTGGCTACACCTTC. The chain uses TRBV19 and TRBJ1-2, with 8 bases identical to TRBD1. With V trimmed by 6 bases and J by 7 bases, 13 bases remained unmatched. Germline V gene lookup returns CDR1 LNHDA and CDR2 SQIVND (reference sequence). This CDR3 is built from 15 residues.

For this clonotype: A read error may produce the germline difference seen at one junction end. This rearrangement joins TRBV10-2 to TRBJ1-5; D remains ambiguous. The CDR3 is made up of 13 amino acids. Germline V gene data show CDR1 as WSHSY and CDR2 as SAAADI. CDR3 sequence: CASSEESHHPQHF. Here the CDR3 DNA reads TGCGCCAGCAGTGAGGAATCCCATCATCCCCAGCATTTT.

The sample holds a few counts of this clonotype. V is TRBV20-1 and J is TRBJ1-5; no clear D. The CDR3 has 12 amino acids. Germline assignment: CDR1 DFQATT and CDR2 SNEGSKA (reference sequence). Trimming removed 5 bases from V and 7 bases from J, with 12 bases in between. CDR3 DNA: TGCAGTGCTGGAAGGGATCTGCAGCCCCAGCATTTT. Protein product: CSAGRDLQPQHF.

This chain joins TRBV20-1 and TRBJ1-1; D is possibly TRBD1 (6 bases). The CDR3 consists of 12 residues. Germline values: CDR1 DFQATT, CDR2 SNEGSKA (reference sequence). CDR3 region: CSVDRTNTEAFF. CDR3 coding DNA: TGCAGCGTCGACAGGACGAACACTGAAGCTTTCTTT.